The 8 T cell receptor beta chains below were found in one sample sequenced in a study of regulatory T cells in long-lasting Graves disease. Time point reported: persistent/refractory GD, antithyroid drugs over 5 years with positive TRAb. The authors made the TCR library using RNA they extracted from PBMCs. For TCR beta, libraries came from iRepertoire HTBI primers and Arm-PCR of CDR3 regions. TCRdb reprocessed the multiplex PCR reads via MiXCR and lists one record per CDR3 protein. Among 700,000 or so distinct CDR3 sequences listed, approximately 31% were seen once. The sequences come from peripheral blood mononuclear cells (PBMCs), collected when the disease was refractory, from a patient treated with antithyroid drugs. These receptors were taken from a female donor with Graves disease.

This clonotype was seen more than once but under ten times. V is TRBV20-1 and J is TRBJ1-6; D gene ambiguous. Germline CDR1 reads DFQATT; CDR2 reads SNEGSKA (reference sequence). The CDR3 consists of 16 residues. V was pared by 1 base and J by 8 bases, with 18 bases between. CDR3 sequence reads: CSARGALQPGDSPLHF. The CDR3 DNA follows: TGCAGTGCTAGAGGGGCCCTGCAGCCCGGCGATTCACCCCTCCACTTT.

This clonotype was recorded a few times. The chain joins TRBV6-1 to TRBJ1-1, with D unresolved. V lost 6 bases to trimming and J lost 0 bases, with 8 bases between them. The CDR3 extends over 13 amino acids. In germline, CDR1 is MNHNS, CDR2 SASEGT. The CDR3 DNA follows: TGTGCCAGCAGGCAACAGATGAACACTGAAGCTTTCTTT. The encoded protein is CASRQQMNTEAFF.

The V call is TRBV5-1, the J call TRBJ1-4; possible D gene TRBD1, 5 bases. The CDR3 sequence is 14 residues long. Germline CDR1 reads SGHRS; CDR2 reads YFSETQ. V lost 7 bases, J lost 3 bases, and 13 bases lay in between. CDR3 in DNA: TGCGCCAGCGCGCAGGGACCGGCTAATGAAAAACTGTTTTTT. Translation: CASAQGPANEKLFF.

A remark on this clonotype: This may come from a read error, since a much larger clone is one base off. The V and J genes are TRBV28 and TRBJ1-5; D is uncertain. CDR3 length equals 16 residues. The V gene's germline CDR1 is MDHEN and CDR2 SYDVKM. Between the trimmed V and J ends, which lost 1 base and 0 bases, there was a span of 10 bases. The CDR3: CASSLSGGHSNQPQHF. The CDR3 region has the DNA TGTGCCAGCAGTTTATCGGGTGGGCATAGCAATCAGCCCCAGCATTTT.

This clonotype was counted a few times. The CDR3 here is CASSDRRGGSDQPQHF. The DNA of the CDR3 is TGTGCCAGCAGTGATCGGCGGGGGGGGTCCGATCAGCCCCAGCATTTT. This sequence joins TRBV2 and TRBJ1-5; possibly TRBD1 for D (5 bases). The CDR3 is made up of 16 amino acids. The germline V gene encodes CDR1 SNHLY and CDR2 FYNNEI. V was pared by 3 bases and J by 5 bases, with 17 bases between.

The chain has TRBV6-2 or TRBV6-3 and TRBJ1-2, with 8 positions matching TRBD1. This CDR3 has 14 residues. V lost 2 bases to trimming and J lost 8 bases; unmatched junction nucleotides: 7. Germline CDR1 MNHEY, CDR2 SVGEGT. The CDR3 nucleotides read TGTGCCAGCAGTTACAGAAACAGGGGGAAGGGCTACACCTTC. Translating it yields CASSYRNRGKGYTF.

This clonotype was observed a handful of times. The V gene is TRBV15, the J gene TRBJ1-2, with 7 positions matching TRBD1. Germline V lookup: CDR1 LNHNV, CDR2 YYDKDF (reference sequence). This CDR3 has 14 amino acids. The V segment lost 3 bases and the J segment 4 bases; nucleotides outside the gene matches: 5. CDR3 protein: CATSSQGGAYGYTF. In nucleotides, the CDR3 is TGTGCCACCAGCAGCCAGGGGGGAGCCTATGGCTACACCTTC.

This chain connects TRBV12-3 or TRBV12-4 to TRBJ1-5, with unresolved D. Trimming removed 6 bases at V and 5 bases at J, with 8 bases between. The CDR3 contains 12 residues. The CDR3 bases are TGTGCCAGCAGGGGTTTGGATCAGCCCCAGCATTTT. Its protein product is CASRGLDQPQHF.